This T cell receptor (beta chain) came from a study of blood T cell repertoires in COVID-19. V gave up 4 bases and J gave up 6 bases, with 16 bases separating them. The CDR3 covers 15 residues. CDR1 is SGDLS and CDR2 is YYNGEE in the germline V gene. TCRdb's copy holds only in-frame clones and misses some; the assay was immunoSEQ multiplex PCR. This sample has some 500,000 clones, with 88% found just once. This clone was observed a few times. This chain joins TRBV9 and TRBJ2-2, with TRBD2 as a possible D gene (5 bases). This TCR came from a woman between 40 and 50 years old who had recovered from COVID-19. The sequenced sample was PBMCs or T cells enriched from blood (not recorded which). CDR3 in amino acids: CASSLGPERAGELFF. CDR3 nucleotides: TGTGCCAGCAGCCTTGGCCCGGAGAGGGCCGGGGAGCTGTTTTTT.